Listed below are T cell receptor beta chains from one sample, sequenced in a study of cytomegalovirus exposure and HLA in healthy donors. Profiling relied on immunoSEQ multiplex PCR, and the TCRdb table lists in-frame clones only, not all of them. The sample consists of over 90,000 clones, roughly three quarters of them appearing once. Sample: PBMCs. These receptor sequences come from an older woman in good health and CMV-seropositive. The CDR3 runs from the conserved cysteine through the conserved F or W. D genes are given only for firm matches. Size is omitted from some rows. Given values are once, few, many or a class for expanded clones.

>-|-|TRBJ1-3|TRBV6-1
CASSDGGAGNTIYF
TGTGCCAGCAGTGACGGGGGGGCTGGAAACACCATATATTTT
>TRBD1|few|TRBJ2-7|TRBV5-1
CASSIGTGGPYEQYF
TGCGCCAGCAGCATCGGGACAGGGGGCCCCTACGAGCAGTACTTC
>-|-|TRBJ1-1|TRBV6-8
CASSYCQRRCGAFF
TGTGCCAGCAGTTATTGTCAGCGCCGATGTGGTGCTTTCTTT
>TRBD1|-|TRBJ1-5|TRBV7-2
CASSLAYRGGGPQHF
TGTGCCAGCAGCTTAGCGTACAGGGGAGGAGGGCCCCAGCATTTT
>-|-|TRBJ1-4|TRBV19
CASNGGDNEKLFF
TGTGCCAGTAACGGAGGGGATAATGAAAAACTGTTTTTT
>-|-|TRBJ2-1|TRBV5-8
CASSRRGHDFNEQFF
TGTGCCAGCAGCCGCCGAGGGCACGATTTCAATGAGCAGTTCTTC
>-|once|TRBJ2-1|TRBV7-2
CASSLEFSRYNEQFF
TGTGCCAGCAGCTTAGAATTTAGCAGATACAATGAGCAGTTCTTC
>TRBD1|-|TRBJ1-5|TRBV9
CASSPRTGSNQPQHF
TGTGCCAGCAGCCCGAGGACAGGGTCCAATCAGCCCCAGCATTTT
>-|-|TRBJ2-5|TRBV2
CASSEDRRETQYF
TGTGCCAGCAGTGAAGACAGGCGGGAGACCCAGTACTTC
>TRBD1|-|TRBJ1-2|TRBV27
CASSSNPPGTGSGYTF
TGTGCCAGCAGTTCTAATCCTCCCGGGACAGGGTCTGGCTACACCTTC
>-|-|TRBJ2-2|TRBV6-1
CASSVSGNTGELFF
TGTGCCAGCAGTGTATCAGGGAACACCGGGGAGCTGTTTTTT
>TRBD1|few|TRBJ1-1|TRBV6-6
CASSTSDQGQGRAFF
TGTGCCAGCAGCACCTCGGACCAAGGACAGGGAAGAGCTTTCTTT
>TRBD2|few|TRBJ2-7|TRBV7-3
CASSLGEAGGVQYF
TGTGCCAGCAGCTTGGGGGAGGCGGGAGGGGTGCAGTACTTC
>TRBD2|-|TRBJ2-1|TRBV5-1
CASSLARLAGASSYNEQFF
TGCGCCAGCAGCTTGGCCCGACTAGCGGGAGCCAGTTCCTACAATGAGCAGTTCTTC
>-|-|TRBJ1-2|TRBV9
CASSTPTEYGYTF
TGTGCCAGCAGCACCCCGACAGAATATGGCTACACCTTC
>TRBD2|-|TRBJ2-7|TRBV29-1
CSVEESSSGSGQYF
TGCAGCGTTGAAGAGTCCTCTAGCGGGAGTGGGCAGTACTTC
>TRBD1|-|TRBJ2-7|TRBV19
CASTPKMGTGGYEQYF
TGTGCCAGTACCCCCAAGATGGGAACAGGGGGCTACGAGCAGTACTTC
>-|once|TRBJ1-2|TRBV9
CASSVETGYGYTF
TGTGCCAGCAGCGTAGAAACAGGCTATGGCTACACCTTC
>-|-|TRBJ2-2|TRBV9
CASSVGVRNTGELFF
TGTGCCAGCAGCGTAGGCGTGAGGAACACCGGGGAGCTGTTTTTT
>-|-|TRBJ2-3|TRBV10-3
CAMGGTQQPSTDTQYF
TGTGCCATGGGCGGGACGCAACAACCTAGCACAGATACGCAGTATTTT
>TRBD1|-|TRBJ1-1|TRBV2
CASSVQGATEAFF
TGTGCCAGCAGTGTTCAGGGGGCGACTGAAGCTTTCTTT